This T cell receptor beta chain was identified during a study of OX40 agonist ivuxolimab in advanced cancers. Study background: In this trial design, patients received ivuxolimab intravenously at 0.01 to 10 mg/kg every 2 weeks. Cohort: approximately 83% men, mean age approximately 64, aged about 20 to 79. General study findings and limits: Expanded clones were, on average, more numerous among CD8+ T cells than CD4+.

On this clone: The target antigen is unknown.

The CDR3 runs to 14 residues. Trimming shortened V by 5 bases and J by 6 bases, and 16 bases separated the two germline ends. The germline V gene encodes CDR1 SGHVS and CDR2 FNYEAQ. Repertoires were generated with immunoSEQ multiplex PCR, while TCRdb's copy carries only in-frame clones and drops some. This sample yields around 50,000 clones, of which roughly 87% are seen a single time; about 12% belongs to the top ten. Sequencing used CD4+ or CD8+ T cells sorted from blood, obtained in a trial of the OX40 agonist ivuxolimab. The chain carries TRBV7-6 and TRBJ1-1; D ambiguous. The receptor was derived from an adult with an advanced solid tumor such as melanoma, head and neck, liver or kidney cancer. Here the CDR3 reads CASSRTVGAAEAFF. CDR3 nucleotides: TGTGCCAGCAGCAGGACGGTCGGCGCGGCTGAAGCTTTCTTT.